Listed below are T cell receptor beta chains from one sample, sequenced in a study of cytomegalovirus exposure and HLA in healthy donors. The method was immunoSEQ multiplex PCR; TCRdb's version includes in-frame clones alone and lacks a portion of them. This sample carries some 160,000 clones, roughly four fifths of them seen once, and the ten largest clones take more than 0.5%. Sequencing was carried out using PBMCs. All receptors derive from a woman aged 45-65 years in good health and CMV-seronegative. CDR3s leave out the opening cysteine and the closing phenylalanine or tryptophan. Fields, in order: clone size, D gene, V gene, CDR3 protein. A D gene is named only where the DNA matches it firmly. For some rows the clone size is stated as once, few or many, or as a class when expanded; others skip it.

size: .; D: .; V: TRBV11-2; CDR3: ASSLSRTSSYNEQF
size: .; D: TRBD1; V: TRBV5-4; CDR3: ASSSTDRGNYGYT
size: .; D: .; V: TRBV7-8; CDR3: ASSSTGVPQH
size: .; D: .; V: TRBV18; CDR3: ASSATNSRNTEAF
size: few; D: .; V: TRBV4-1; CDR3: ASRRGFRIFNEKLF
size: .; D: TRBD2; V: TRBV30; CDR3: AWKRTRDTGELF
size: few; D: TRBD1; V: TRBV2; CDR3: ASNGQGSNQPQH
size: .; D: TRBD2; V: TRBV6-1; CDR3: ASSGGTSGNVGELF
size: .; D: .; V: TRBV28; CDR3: ASSLIQGTYQPQH
size: .; D: .; V: TRBV11-2; CDR3: ASSPMGPSVGETQY
size: .; D: .; V: TRBV5-4; CDR3: ASSLSGSLGNTIY
size: .; D: .; V: TRBV4-1; CDR3: ASSQGYGDNSGGTY
size: .; D: TRBD1; V: TRBV7-9; CDR3: ASSFEPGQGTYEQY
size: .; D: .; V: TRBV10-2; CDR3: ASRGGSNSNQPQH
size: .; D: TRBD1; V: TRBV18; CDR3: ASSPGTGNNEQF
size: .; D: TRBD2; V: TRBV7-8; CDR3: ASSLASGDSYEQY
size: .; D: TRBD2; V: TRBV13; CDR3: ASSARLAGGLGETQY
size: .; D: TRBD1; V: TRBV10-3; CDR3: ATDPLGQGSEQY
size: .; D: .; V: TRBV2; CDR3: ASRDEGSGANVLT
size: .; D: TRBD1; V: TRBV19; CDR3: ASSAGQGSQPQH
size: .; D: .; V: TRBV27; CDR3: ASSPASGLGNTIY
size: .; D: TRBD2; V: TRBV16; CDR3: ASSQSREAEQF
size: once; D: .; V: TRBV30; CDR3: AWNRENEKLF
size: .; D: .; V: TRBV19; CDR3: ASSSYTYTEAF
size: .; D: .; V: TRBV28; CDR3: ASSFSTAQETQY
size: .; D: .; V: TRBV7-8; CDR3: ASRTRDSSSGNTIY
size: .; D: TRBD2; V: TRBV6-1; CDR3: ASSGRGSYEQY
size: .; D: TRBD2; V: TRBV29-1; CDR3: SVEGLAGGRDIQY
size: .; D: TRBD2; V: TRBV6-6; CDR3: ASSPQAGGRTGELF
size: .; D: TRBD2; V: TRBV7-3; CDR3: ASSLRLAGVNEQY
size: .; D: .; V: TRBV5-1; CDR3: ASSFEVRDTQY
size: .; D: .; V: TRBV27; CDR3: ASSVSGGTYEQY
size: .; D: .; V: TRBV19; CDR3: ASTQGTLPDTGELF
size: .; D: TRBD1; V: TRBV9; CDR3: ASSVGLSGSGQLNGAF
size: once; D: .; V: TRBV5-4; CDR3: ASSSPGHAYEQY
size: few; D: TRBD2; V: TRBV6-1; CDR3: ASSARVGGSAGELF
size: .; D: .; V: TRBV5-4; CDR3: ASSLGSSSYEQY
size: .; D: .; V: TRBV7-9; CDR3: ASTNGRDEQY
size: .; D: .; V: TRBV9; CDR3: ASSAGGNYGYT
size: .; D: .; V: TRBV10-3; CDR3: AIRSRVYPYEQY
size: .; D: TRBD1; V: TRBV7-2; CDR3: ASSLWTGSEKLF
size: .; D: .; V: TRBV6-1; CDR3: ASTNTVNTGELF
size: once; D: TRBD2; V: TRBV7-9; CDR3: ASSLGPASGRYQETQY
size: .; D: .; V: TRBV9; CDR3: ASSRAPYNEQF